This T cell receptor beta chain was found in a study of T-cell memory formation after mild COVID-19. Study-wide points: Clonal second-wave expansions that peaked on day 37 had unconfirmed SARS-CoV-2 specificity. The appearance of some responding clones in pre-infection memory suggested that cross-reactive memory joined. CD4+ bias marked clones expanding day 15 to 37, unlike balanced contracting clones.

Worth noting for this clonotype: Its antigen is as yet unknown.

Trimming stripped 3 bases from V and 6 bases from J, with 26 bases between. CDR1 and CDR2 (germline): MNHEY, SMNVEV (reference sequence). This CDR3 region has 18 residues. Each CDR3 protein is one row after TCRdb ran MiXCR on the 5' RACE reads. The repertoire has approximately 290,000 distinct CDR3 sequences, 7% to 10% of them found once; the top ten carry less than 25%. Input material: PBMCs or a T cell subset sorted from them (not recorded which). This rearrangement joins TRBV27 to TRBJ1-2, with TRBD1 as a possible D gene (5 bases). The receptor's source is a man aged 18-30 years who had mild COVID-19 (a few samples of this study predate the infection). Cell type and time point are not known. The CDR3 sequence is CASSFVGFGTGAGNGYTF. The CDR3 nucleotides read TGTGCCAGCAGTTTCGTCGGCTTTGGGACCGGAGCAGGGAATGGCTACACCTTC.